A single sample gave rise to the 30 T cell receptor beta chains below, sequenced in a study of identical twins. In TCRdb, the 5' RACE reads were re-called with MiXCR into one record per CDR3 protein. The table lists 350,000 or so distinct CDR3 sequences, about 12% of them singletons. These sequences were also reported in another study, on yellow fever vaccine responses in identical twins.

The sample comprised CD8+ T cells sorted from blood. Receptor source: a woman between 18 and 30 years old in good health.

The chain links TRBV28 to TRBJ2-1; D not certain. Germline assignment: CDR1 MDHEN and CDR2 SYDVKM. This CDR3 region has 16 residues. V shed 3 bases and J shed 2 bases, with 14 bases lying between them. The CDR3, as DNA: TGTGCCAGCAGTTTTCCCCCAGCGCGAGCCTACAATGAGCAGTTCTTC. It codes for CASSFPPARAYNEQFF.

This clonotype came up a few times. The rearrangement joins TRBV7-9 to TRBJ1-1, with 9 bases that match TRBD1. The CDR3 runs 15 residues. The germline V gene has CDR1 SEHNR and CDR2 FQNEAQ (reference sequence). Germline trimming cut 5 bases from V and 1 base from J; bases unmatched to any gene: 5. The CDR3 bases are TGTGCCAGCAGCAAAGGACAGGGGTCGAACACTGAAGCTTTCTTT. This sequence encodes CASSKGQGSNTEAFF.

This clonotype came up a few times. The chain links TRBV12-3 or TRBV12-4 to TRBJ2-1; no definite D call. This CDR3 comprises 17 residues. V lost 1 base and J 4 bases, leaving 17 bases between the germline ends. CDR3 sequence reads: CASSLEGPPWSYNEQFF. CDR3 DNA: TGTGCCAGCAGTTTAGAAGGGCCCCCGTGGTCTTACAATGAGCAGTTCTTC.

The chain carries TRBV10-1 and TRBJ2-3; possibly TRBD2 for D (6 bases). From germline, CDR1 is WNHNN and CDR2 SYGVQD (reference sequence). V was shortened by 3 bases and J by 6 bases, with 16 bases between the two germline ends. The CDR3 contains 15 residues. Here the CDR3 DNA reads TGCGCCAGCAGTGATAGTGGCGGGACGTCGGATACGCAGTATTTT. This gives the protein CASSDSGGTSDTQYF.

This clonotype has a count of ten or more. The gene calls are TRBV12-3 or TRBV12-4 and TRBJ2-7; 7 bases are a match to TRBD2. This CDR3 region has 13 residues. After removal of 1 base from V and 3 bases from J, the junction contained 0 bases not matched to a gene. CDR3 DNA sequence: TGTGCCAGCAGTTTAGGGACTAGCTACGAGCAGTACTTC. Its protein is CASSLGTSYEQYF.

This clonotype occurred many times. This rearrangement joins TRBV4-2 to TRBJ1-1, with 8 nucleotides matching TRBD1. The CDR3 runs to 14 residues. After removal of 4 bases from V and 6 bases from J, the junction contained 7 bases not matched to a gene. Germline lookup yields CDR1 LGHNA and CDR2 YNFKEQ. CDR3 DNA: TGTGCCAGCAGCCCAGGGGGCGGGTTATCTGAAGCTTTCTTT. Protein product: CASSPGGGLSEAFF.

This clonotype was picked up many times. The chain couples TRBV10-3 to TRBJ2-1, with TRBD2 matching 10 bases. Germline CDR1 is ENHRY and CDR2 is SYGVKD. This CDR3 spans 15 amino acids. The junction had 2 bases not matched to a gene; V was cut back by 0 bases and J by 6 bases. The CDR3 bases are TGTGCCATCAGTGAGTCGTTAGCGGGGGGCAATGAGCAGTTCTTC. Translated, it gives CAISESLAGGNEQFF.

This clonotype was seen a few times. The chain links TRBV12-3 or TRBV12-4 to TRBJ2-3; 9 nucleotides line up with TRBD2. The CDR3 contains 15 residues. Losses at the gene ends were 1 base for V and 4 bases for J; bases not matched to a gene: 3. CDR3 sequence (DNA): TGTGCCAGCAGTTTAGGCGGGAGGGCTGCAGATACGCAGTATTTT. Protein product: CASSLGGRAADTQYF.

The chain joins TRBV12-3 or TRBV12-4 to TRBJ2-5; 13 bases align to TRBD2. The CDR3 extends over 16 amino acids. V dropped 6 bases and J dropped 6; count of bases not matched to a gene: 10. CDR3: CASSSTGLAGVKTQYF. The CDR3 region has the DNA TGTGCCAGCAGCTCAACCGGACTAGCGGGAGTAAAGACCCAGTACTTC.

CDR3 amino acids: CASSQEWGAPGGELFF. Here the CDR3 DNA reads TGTGCCAGCAGCCAAGAATGGGGGGCCCCCGGCGGGGAGCTGTTTTTT. The J gene is TRBJ2-2, the V gene TRBV3-1; D is perhaps TRBD1 or TRBD2 (6 bases each). In germline, CDR1 is LGHDT, CDR2 YNNKEL (reference sequence). With 0 bases removed from V and 7 bases from J, the gap between germline ends came to 15 bases. CDR3 length: 16 residues.

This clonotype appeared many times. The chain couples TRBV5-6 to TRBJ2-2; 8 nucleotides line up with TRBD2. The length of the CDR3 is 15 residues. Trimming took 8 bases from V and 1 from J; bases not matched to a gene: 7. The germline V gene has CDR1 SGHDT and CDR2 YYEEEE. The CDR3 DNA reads TGTGCCAGTAAACGGACTAGCCAGAACACCGGGGAGCTGTTTTTT. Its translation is CASKRTSQNTGELFF.

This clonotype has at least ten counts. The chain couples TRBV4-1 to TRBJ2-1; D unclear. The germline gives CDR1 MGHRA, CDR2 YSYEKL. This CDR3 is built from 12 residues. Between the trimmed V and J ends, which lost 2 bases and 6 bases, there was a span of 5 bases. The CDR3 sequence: CASSQNGNEQFF. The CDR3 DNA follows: TGCGCCAGCAGCCAAAACGGCAATGAGCAGTTCTTC.

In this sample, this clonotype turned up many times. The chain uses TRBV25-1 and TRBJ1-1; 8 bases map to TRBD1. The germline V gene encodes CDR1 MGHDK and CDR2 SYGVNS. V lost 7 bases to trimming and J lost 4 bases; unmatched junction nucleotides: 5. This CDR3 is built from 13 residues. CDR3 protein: CASTGQGATEAFF. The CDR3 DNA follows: TGTGCCAGCACCGGACAGGGAGCCACTGAAGCTTTCTTT.

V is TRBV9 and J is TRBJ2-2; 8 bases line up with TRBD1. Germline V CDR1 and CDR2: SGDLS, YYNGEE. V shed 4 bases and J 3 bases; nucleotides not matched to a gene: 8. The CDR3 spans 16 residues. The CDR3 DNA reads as TGTGCCAGCAGCCAAGGACAGGGCCTATACACCGGGGAGCTGTTTTTT. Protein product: CASSQGQGLYTGELFF.

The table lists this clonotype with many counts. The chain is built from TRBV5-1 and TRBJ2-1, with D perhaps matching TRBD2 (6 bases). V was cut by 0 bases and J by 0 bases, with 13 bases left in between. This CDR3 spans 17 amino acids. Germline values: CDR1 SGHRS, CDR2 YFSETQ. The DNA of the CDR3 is TGCGCCAGCAGCTTGGCCTGGTTAGCGGACTCCTACAATGAGCAGTTCTTC. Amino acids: CASSLAWLADSYNEQFF.

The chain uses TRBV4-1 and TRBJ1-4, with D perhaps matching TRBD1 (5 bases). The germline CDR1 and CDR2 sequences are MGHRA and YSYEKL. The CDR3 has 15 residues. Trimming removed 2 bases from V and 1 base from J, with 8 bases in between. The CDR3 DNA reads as TGCGCCAGCAGCCAAACGGGGGTAACTAATGAAAAACTGTTTTTT. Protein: CASSQTGVTNEKLFF.

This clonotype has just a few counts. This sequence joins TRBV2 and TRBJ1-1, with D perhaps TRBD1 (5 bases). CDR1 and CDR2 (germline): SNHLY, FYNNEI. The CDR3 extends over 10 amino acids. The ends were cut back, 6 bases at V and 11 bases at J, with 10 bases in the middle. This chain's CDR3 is CASRGQEAFF. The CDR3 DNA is TGTGCCAGCAGGGGGCAAGAGGCTTTCTTT.

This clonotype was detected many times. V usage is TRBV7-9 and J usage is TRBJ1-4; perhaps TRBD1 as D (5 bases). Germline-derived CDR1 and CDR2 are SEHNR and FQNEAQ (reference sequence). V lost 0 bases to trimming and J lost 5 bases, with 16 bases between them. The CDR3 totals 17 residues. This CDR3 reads CASSLADPGRQNEKLFF. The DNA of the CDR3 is TGTGCCAGCAGCTTAGCCGACCCGGGACGGCAAAATGAAAAACTGTTTTTT.

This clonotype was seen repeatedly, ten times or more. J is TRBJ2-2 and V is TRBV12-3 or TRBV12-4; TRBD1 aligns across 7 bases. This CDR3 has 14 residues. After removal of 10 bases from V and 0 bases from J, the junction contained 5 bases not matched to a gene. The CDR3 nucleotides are TGTGCCACCAGGGGGACACCGAACACCGGGGAGCTGTTTTTT. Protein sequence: CATRGTPNTGELFF.

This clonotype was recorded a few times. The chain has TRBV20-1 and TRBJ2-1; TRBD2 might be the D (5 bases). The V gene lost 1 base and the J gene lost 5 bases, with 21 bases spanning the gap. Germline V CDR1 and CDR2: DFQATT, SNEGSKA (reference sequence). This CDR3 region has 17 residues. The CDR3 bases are TGCAGTGCTAGAGTACTTGGTAGCGACTATCTAAACAATGAGCAGTTCTTC. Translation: CSARVLGSDYLNNEQFF.

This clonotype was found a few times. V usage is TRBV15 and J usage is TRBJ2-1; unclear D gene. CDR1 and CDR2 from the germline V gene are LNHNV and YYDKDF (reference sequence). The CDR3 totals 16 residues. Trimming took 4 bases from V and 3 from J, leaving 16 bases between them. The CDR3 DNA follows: TGTGCCACCAGCAAAGAGGCGCAGATAGACTACAATGAGCAGTTCTTC. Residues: CATSKEAQIDYNEQFF.

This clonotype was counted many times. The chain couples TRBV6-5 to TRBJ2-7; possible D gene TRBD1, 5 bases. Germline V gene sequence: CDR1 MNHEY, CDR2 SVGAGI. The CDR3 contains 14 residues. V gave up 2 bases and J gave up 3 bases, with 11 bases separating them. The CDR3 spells CASSYGKGNYEQYF. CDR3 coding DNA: TGTGCCAGCAGTTACGGAAAGGGGAACTACGAGCAGTACTTC.

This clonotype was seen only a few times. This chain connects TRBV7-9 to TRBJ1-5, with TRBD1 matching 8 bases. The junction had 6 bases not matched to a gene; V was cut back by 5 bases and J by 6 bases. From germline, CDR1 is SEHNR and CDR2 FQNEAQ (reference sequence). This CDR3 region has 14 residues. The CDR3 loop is CASSPPGGGQPQHF. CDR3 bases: TGTGCCAGCAGCCCCCCAGGGGGCGGTCAGCCCCAGCATTTT.

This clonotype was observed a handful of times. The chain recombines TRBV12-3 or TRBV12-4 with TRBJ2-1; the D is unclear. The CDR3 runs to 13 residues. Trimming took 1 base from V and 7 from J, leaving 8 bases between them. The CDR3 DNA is TGTGCCAGCAGTTTAGGTTGGATGAATGAGCAGTTCTTC. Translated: CASSLGWMNEQFF.

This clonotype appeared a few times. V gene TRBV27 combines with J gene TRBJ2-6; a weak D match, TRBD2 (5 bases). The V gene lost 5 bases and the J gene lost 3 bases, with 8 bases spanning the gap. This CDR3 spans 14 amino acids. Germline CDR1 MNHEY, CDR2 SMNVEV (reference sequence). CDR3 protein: CASSRGGGANVLTF. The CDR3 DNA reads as TGTGCCAGCAGTCGGGGTGGTGGGGCCAACGTCCTGACTTTC.

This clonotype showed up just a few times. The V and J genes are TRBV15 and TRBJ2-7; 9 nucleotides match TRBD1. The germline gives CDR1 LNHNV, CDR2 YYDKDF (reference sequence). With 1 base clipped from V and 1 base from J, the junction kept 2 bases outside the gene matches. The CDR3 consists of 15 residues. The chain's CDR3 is CATSRGTGESYEQYF. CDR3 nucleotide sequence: TGTGCCACCAGCAGAGGGACAGGGGAATCCTACGAGCAGTACTTC.

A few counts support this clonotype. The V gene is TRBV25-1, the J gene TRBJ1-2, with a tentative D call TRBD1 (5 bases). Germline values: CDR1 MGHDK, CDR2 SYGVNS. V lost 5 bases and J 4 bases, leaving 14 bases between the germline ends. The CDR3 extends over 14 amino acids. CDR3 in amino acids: CASSNQGLGYGYTF. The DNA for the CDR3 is TGTGCCAGCAGTAACCAGGGTTTGGGCTATGGCTACACCTTC.

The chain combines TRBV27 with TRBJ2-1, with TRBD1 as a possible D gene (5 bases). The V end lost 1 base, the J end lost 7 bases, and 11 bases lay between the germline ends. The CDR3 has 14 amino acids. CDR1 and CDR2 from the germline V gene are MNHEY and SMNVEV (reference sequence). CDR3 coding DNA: TGTGCCAGCAGTTTATGGGGCAGGACAAATGAGCAGTTCTTC. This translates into CASSLWGRTNEQFF.

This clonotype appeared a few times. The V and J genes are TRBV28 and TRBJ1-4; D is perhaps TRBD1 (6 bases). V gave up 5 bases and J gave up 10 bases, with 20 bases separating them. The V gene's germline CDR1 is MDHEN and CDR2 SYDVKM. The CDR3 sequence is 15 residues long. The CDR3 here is CASSPTGDPQGKLFF. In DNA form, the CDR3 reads TGTGCCAGCAGTCCCACAGGCGACCCACAGGGAAAACTGTTTTTT.

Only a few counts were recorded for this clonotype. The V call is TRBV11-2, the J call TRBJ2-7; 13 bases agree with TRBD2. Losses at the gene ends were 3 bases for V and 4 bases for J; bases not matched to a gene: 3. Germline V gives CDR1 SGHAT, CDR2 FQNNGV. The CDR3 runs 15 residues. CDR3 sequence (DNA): TGTGCCAGCAGCTTCGGGACTAGCGGGGCGTACGAGCAGTACTTC. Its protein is CASSFGTSGAYEQYF.